This T cell receptor beta chain came from a study of beta chain features in type 1 diabetes. Expressed TCRB transcripts got sequenced, as all isolated RNA was reverse transcribed. The table came from immunoSEQ multiplex PCR; TCRdb's copy has only in-frame clones and leaves some out. The data hold some 19,000 clones, with 45% to 50% observed a single time. Deletions cut 4 bases from V and 5 bases from J, with 8 bases between. The CDR3 has 12 residues. Germline CDR1 and CDR2: LNHNV and YYDKDF (reference sequence). Researchers reported sorting CD4+ naive, central memory, regulatory and stem cell-like memory cells via CD45RO/CCR7/CD25/CD127/CD95/CD27.

The J gene is TRBJ2-5, the V gene TRBV15; D uncertain. The sample taken for sequencing was stem cell memory CD4+ T cells from blood. The receptor was derived from a man aged 18 to 30 in good health. CDR3 coding DNA: TGTGCCACCAGCATTTTACGGGAGACCCAGTACTTC. Its protein is CATSILRETQYF.